This T cell receptor (beta chain) stems from a study of T cell responses to AZD1222 COVID-19 vaccine. TCRdb's table, derived via immunoSEQ multiplex PCR, lists solely in-frame clones and lacks some. The table records about 180,000 clones, roughly 88% of them present only once. Turning to this clone: Its specificity is not known.

Overall study findings and caveats: Spike was spanned by vaccine-associated CD4 TCRs, with dominance at 160-218 and 743-854.

This receptor was obtained from an adult in good health. Sequenced here: peripheral blood, sampled on day 0 of AZD1222 vaccination.

The CDR3 protein is CASTTDRARNQPQHF. DNA for the CDR3: TGTGCCAGCACCACCGACAGGGCGCGCAATCAGCCCCAGCATTTT. The chain employs TRBV2 and TRBJ1-5; TRBD1 matches 7 bases. Germline V gene lookup returns CDR1 SNHLY and CDR2 FYNNEI. The trim removed 7 bases at V and 2 bases at J, leaving 8 bases unmatched. The CDR3 is 15 amino acids.